This T cell receptor beta chain was profiled in a study of blood T cell repertoires in COVID-19. CDR3 size: 14 residues. The J segment lost 7 bases and the V segment lost 4 bases, leaving 6 bases of the junction unmatched. Germline V lookup: CDR1 KGHSH, CDR2 LQKENI. Generated by immunoSEQ multiplex PCR, the TCRdb table keeps only in-frame clones and is missing some. Of some 150,000 clones in the sample, more than 80% were seen once. This TCR came from a man in his forties or fifties who had recovered from COVID-19. This rearrangement joins TRBV18 to TRBJ2-2; TRBD1 matches 7 bases. Sequenced input: PBMCs or T cells enriched from blood (not recorded which). Written as DNA, the CDR3 is TGTGCCAGCTCACAGGGGGCGCAAGGCGGGGAGCTGTTTTTT. This codes for CASSQGAQGGELFF.